This T cell receptor beta chain originates from a study of CD8+ T cells in alopecia areata. This clone was recorded a few times. The authors extracted RNA and reverse transcribed it into cDNA as the sequencing template. Data came from immunoSEQ multiplex PCR; TCRdb stores just in-frame clones and leaves some out. Of approximately 150,000 clones in the sample, 50% to 75% were seen once. V was pared by 6 bases and J by 2 bases, with 14 bases between. The CDR3 sequence is 15 residues long. CDR1 MNHNS and CDR2 SASEGT come from the germline V gene. Treatment described: oral pan-JAK inhibitor, 5-10 mg twice daily.

The genes are TRBV6-1 and TRBJ1-5; TRBD1 is a possible D gene (6 bases). The source of this sequence is a human donor with alopecia areata. Source: CD4+ T cells sorted from blood, taken between weeks 55 and 65, from a patient treated with tofacitinib. The DNA for the CDR3 is TGTGCCAGCAGGGAATTACAGGGTGGCAATCAGCCCCAGCATTTT. It is translated as CASRELQGGNQPQHF.